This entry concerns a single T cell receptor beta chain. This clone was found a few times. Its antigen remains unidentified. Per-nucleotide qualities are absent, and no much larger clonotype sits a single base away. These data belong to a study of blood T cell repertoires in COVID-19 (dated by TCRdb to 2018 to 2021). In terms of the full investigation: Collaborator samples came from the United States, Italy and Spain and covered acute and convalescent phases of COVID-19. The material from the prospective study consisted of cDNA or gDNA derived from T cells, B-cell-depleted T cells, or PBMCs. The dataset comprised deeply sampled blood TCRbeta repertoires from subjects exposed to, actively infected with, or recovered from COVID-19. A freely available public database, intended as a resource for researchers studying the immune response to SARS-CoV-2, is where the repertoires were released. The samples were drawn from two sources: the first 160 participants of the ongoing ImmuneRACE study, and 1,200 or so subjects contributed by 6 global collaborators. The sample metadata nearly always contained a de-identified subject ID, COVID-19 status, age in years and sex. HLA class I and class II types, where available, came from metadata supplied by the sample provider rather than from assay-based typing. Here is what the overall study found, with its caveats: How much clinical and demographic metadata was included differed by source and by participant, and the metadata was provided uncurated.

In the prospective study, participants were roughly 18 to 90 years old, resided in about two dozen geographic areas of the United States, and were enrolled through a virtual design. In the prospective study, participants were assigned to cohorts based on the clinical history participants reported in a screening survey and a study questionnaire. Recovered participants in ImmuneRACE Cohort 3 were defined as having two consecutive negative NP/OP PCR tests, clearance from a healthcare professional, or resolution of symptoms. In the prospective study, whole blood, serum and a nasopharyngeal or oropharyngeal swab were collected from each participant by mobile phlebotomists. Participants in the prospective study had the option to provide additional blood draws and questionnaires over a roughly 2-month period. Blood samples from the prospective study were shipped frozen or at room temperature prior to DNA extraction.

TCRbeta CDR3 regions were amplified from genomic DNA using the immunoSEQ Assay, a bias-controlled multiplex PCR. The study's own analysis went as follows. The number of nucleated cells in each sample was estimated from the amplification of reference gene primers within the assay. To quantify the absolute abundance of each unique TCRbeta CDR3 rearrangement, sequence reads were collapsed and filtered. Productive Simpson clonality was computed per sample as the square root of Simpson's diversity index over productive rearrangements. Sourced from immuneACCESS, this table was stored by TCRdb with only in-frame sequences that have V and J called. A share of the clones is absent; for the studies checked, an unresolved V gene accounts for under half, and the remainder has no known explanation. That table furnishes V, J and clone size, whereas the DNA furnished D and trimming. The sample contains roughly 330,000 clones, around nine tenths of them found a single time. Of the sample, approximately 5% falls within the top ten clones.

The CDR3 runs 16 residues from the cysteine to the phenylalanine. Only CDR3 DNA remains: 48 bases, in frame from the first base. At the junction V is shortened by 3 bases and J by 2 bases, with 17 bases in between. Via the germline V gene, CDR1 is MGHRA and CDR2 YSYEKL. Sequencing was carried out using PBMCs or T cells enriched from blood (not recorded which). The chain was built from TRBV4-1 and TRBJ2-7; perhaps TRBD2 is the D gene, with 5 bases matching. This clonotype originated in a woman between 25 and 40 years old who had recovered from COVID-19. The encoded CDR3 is CASSQGDVVGTYEQYF. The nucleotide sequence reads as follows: TGCGCCAGCAGCCAGGGCGACGTCGTCGGGACCTACGAGCAGTACTTC.